This T cell receptor (beta chain) is drawn from a study of cytomegalovirus exposure and HLA in healthy donors. Study results and caveats: For most TCR beta V segments, an earlier analysis put the productive rate at about 90% or about 30% of the time. Compared with the roughly 700-donor mean, an Asian-associated ancestry cluster reportedly had fewer N-insertions, according to a later analysis. Cytomegalovirus association was assigned to 170 or so TCR beta chains. A later analysis linked a missense variant in DCLRE1C to the trimming of TCR beta V and J genes.

CDR1 and CDR2 (germline): MGHRA, YSYEKL. Trimming pared 0 bases from V and 5 bases from J, leaving 10 bases between. This CDR3 comprises 14 residues. This clone showed up just a few times. Its antigen is not identified. With 60 Vbeta and 13 Jbeta primers, the PCR was carried out. The protocol was immunoSEQ multiplex PCR, while the TCRdb copy is restricted to in-frame clones and leaves out a portion. The sample lists some 110,000 clones, 70% to 75% occurring once. This TCR was recovered from a woman under 30 in good health and CMV-seronegative. The sample was PBMCs. This chain joins TRBV4-1 and TRBJ2-5; a possible D gene is TRBD1 (5 bases). CDR3 loop: CASSQDQGRETQYF. The CDR3 DNA follows: TGCGCCAGCAGCCAAGATCAGGGCCGGGAGACCCAGTACTTC.